The 11 T cell receptor beta chains presented below share a single source sample, sequenced in a study of T cell responses to AZD1222 COVID-19 vaccine. Here immunoSEQ multiplex PCR was the method, and the copy in TCRdb shows in-frame clones only, minus some. The sample lists 150,000 to 200,000 clones; approximately 90% were seen once. Sequences were derived from peripheral blood, sampled 28 days after the second AZD1222 dose. These receptor sequences come from an adult who received the AZD1222 COVID-19 vaccine.

This sequence joins TRBV18 and TRBJ1-1; weak D call: TRBD1 (5 bases). The CDR3 consists of 17 residues. The ends were cut back, 1 base at V and 5 bases at J, with 20 bases in the middle. Germline CDR1 is KGHSH and CDR2 is LQKENI. The CDR3 region is CASSPLSLGAGRTEAFF. CDR3 DNA: TGTGCCAGCTCACCACTCTCTTTAGGGGCCGGCAGGACTGAAGCTTTCTTT.

A single count supports this clone. The rearrangement uses TRBV2 and TRBJ2-1; D ambiguous. This CDR3 comprises 14 residues. Trimming took off 6 bases at V and 1 base at J, with 10 bases between the two ends. Germline V gives CDR1 SNHLY, CDR2 FYNNEI. The CDR3 loop reads CASSAVRSYNEQFF. Here the CDR3 DNA reads TGTGCCAGCAGCGCAGTACGGTCCTACAATGAGCAGTTCTTC.

The chain links TRBV27 to TRBJ2-1; 7 positions agree with TRBD1. The CDR3 extends over 12 amino acids. V trimming: 4 bases; J trimming: 7 bases; junction bases outside the gene matches: 1. From germline, CDR1 is MNHEY and CDR2 SMNVEV (reference sequence). The CDR3 loop is CASSSTGNEQFF. The CDR3 DNA reads as TGTGCCAGCAGTTCGACAGGGAATGAGCAGTTCTTC.

The rearrangement joins TRBV28 to TRBJ2-1; D uncertain. Germline CDR1 reads MDHEN; CDR2 reads SYDVKM. Trimming took off 3 bases at V and 0 bases at J, with 12 bases between the two ends. The CDR3 extends over 16 amino acids. The CDR3 sequence: CASSFGQMSSYNEQFF. The CDR3, as DNA: TGTGCCAGCAGTTTCGGGCAGATGAGCTCCTACAATGAGCAGTTCTTC.

Note on this clone: One end of the junction fails to match germline, which may point to a read error. The rearrangement joins TRBV7-7 to TRBJ1-4; the D is unclear. The CDR3 spans 16 residues. The germline V gene encodes CDR1 SSHAT and CDR2 FNYEAQ (reference sequence). For the CDR3, the DNA is TGTGCTAGCAGCCCGTCAATAGCGGGCCAGGCTGAAAAACTGTTTTTT. This encodes CASSPSIAGQAEKLFF.

The chain is built from TRBV19 and TRBJ1-2; weak D call: TRBD1 (5 bases). CDR1 LNHDA and CDR2 SQIVND come from the germline V gene (reference sequence). This CDR3 contains 11 residues. Trimming took off 5 bases at V and 7 bases at J, with 8 bases between the two ends. The CDR3 bases are TGTGCCAGTAGTCAGGGTCCTGGCTACACCTTC. This codes for CASSQGPGYTF.

This chain connects TRBV9 to TRBJ2-1; 13 nucleotides match TRBD2. Trimming cost V 3 bases and J 0 bases; bases outside gene matches: 3. The CDR3 length is 17 residues. Germline CDR1 is SGDLS and CDR2 is YYNGEE. The CDR3, as DNA: TGTGCCAGCAGCGGACGGACTAGCGGGAGCTCCTACAATGAGCAGTTCTTC. Protein product: CASSGRTSGSSYNEQFF. Combining the CDR3 with reference TRBV9 and TRBJ2-1 gives the whole variable domain DSGVTQTPKHLITATGQRVTLRCSPRSGDLSVYWYQQSLDQGLQFLIQYYNGEERAKGNILERFSAQQFPDLHSELNLSSLELGDSALYFCASSGRTSGSSYNEQFFGPGTRLTVL.

V gene TRBV19 combines with J gene TRBJ2-3; 7 bases agree with TRBD2. CDR1 is LNHDA, CDR2 SQIVND, per germline (reference sequence). The CDR3 is made up of 17 amino acids. Losses at the gene ends were 5 bases for V and 2 bases for J; bases not matched to a gene: 13. For the CDR3, the DNA is TGTGCCAGTAGTCCCCAGCGCGGGGAGGGCCCCACAGATACGCAGTATTTT. It codes for CASSPQRGEGPTDTQYF.

CDR3 sequence: CASSFVTGGNEQYF. DNA for the CDR3: TGTGCCAGCAGCTTCGTCACAGGGGGGAACGAGCAGTACTTC. The V gene is TRBV5-6, the J gene TRBJ2-7; 8 bases map to TRBD1. The junction had 6 bases not matched to a gene; V was cut back by 2 bases and J by 5 bases. Germline V CDR1 and CDR2: SGHDT, YYEEEE. The CDR3 covers 14 residues. Supplemented by reference TRBV5-6 and TRBJ2-7, the full variable domain reads DAGVTQSPTHLIKTRGQQVTLRCSPKSGHDTVSWYQQALGQGPQFIFQYYEEEERQRGNFPDRFSGHQFPNYSSELNVNALLLGDSALYLCASSFVTGGNEQYFGPGTRLTVT.

This chain links TRBV15 with TRBJ2-3; D not resolved. CDR1 and CDR2 (germline): LNHNV, YYDKDF (reference sequence). Deletions cut 1 base from V and 6 bases from J, with 8 bases between. The CDR3 is 13 amino acids. In nucleotides, the CDR3 is TGTGCCACCAGCAGAGGGGCGAGGGATACGCAGTATTTT. It specifies CATSRGARDTQYF.

V and J are TRBV11-2 and TRBJ2-5; D may be TRBD1 or TRBD2 (6 bases each). There are 16 residues in the CDR3. V lost 6 bases, J lost 1 base, and 18 bases lay in between. Germline V gene sequence: CDR1 SGHAT, CDR2 FQNNGV. The DNA of the CDR3 is TGTGCCAGCAGTCAAACGAGGGGGGACCTCCAAGAGACCCAGTACTTC. This encodes CASSQTRGDLQETQYF.